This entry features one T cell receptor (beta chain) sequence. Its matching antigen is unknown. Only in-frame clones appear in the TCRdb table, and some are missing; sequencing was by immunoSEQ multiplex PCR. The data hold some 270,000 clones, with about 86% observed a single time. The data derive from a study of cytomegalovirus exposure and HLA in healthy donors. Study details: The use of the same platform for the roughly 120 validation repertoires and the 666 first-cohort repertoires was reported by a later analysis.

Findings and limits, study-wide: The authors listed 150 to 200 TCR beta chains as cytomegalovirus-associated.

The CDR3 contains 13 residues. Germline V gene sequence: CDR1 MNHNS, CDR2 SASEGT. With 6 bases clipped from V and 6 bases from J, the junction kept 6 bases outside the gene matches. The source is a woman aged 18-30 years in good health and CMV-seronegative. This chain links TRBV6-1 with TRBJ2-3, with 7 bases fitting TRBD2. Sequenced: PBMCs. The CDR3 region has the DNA TGTGCCAGCAGGGACGGGACTACCGATACGCAGTATTTT. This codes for CASRDGTTDTQYF.